Listed below are T cell receptor beta chains from one sample, sequenced in a study of cytomegalovirus exposure and HLA in healthy donors. Repertoires were generated with immunoSEQ multiplex PCR, while TCRdb's copy carries only in-frame clones and drops some. This repertoire shows about 130,000 clones, around 72% found once; its top ten account for less than 2%. The sequencing sample was made of PBMCs. Receptor source: a woman aged 40 to 55 in good health and CMV-seronegative. Each CDR3 is given with its conserved first and last residue. D genes are given only for firm matches. Rows give clone size only sometimes, using once, few, many, or a class for an expanded clone.

D gene,clone size,V gene,CDR3 protein
NA,NA,TRBV6-1,CASSDLTGAYGYTF
TRBD1,NA,TRBV9,CASSGTGGGETQYF
NA,NA,TRBV13,CASSLGLRGRGTEAFF
NA,few,TRBV5-6,CASSLRLDPPVGELFF
TRBD1,NA,TRBV4-2,CASSHHKTGDHYGYTF
NA,NA,TRBV7-8,CASSLEATNEKLFF
TRBD2,NA,TRBV6-1,CASRGRSGSSYEQYF
NA,NA,TRBV5-6,CASSLAPGSTEAFF
TRBD1,few,TRBV28,CASSLPPMTGMTTEAFF
TRBD1,NA,TRBV7-9,CASSYGTEETQYF
NA,NA,TRBV19,CASSPNRDPAKGEQFF
NA,NA,TRBV11-3,CASSPYPDSYEQYF
TRBD1,NA,TRBV5-1,CASRWDRDSPLHF
TRBD1,NA,TRBV27,CASSLTGGLSLPRYEQYF
NA,few,TRBV5-1,CASGDYQETQYF
NA,few,TRBV18,CASSGTGDQPQHF
NA,NA,TRBV27,CASSLRAHYEQYF
NA,NA,TRBV6-5,CASSFLESSYEQYF
TRBD2,NA,TRBV6-1,CASESGEGTDTQYF
NA,NA,TRBV18,CASSLGQQETQYF
NA,NA,TRBV30,CAWSGGKAEAFF
NA,NA,TRBV28,CASSRRISNQPQHF
TRBD2,NA,TRBV30,CAWSPPDGAGGVSGELFF
NA,NA,TRBV7-8,CASSPEASLPLNEKLFF
NA,NA,TRBV19,CASSRVGETQYF
TRBD1,NA,TRBV28,CASSFWTGGSMNTEAFF
NA,NA,TRBV6-5,CASSYSLQGAVAPLHF
NA,few,TRBV6-7,CASSYSTVEAFF
NA,NA,TRBV10-3,CAITSGQSTKNNEQFF
NA,NA,TRBV2,CASSELAAGNTIYF
TRBD1,NA,TRBV28,CASSSQGARDYGYTF
NA,NA,TRBV6-5,CASSYFQDSGNTIYF
NA,NA,TRBV11-2,CASSLGGAGLANEKLFF
TRBD2,once,TRBV2,CASMGSGGKKTQYF
NA,NA,TRBV28,CASSLFGQPPYGYTF
TRBD1,once,TRBV5-1,CASRRDRGQNQPQHF
NA,NA,TRBV5-4,CASSLDILSRENYGYTF
TRBD1,NA,TRBV7-3,CASSLTGGPSYEQYF
NA,few,TRBV7-2,CASSSLDSTYEQYF
NA,few,TRBV7-6,CASSLELGVYEQYF
NA,NA,TRBV6-5,CASNPQGGIYGYTF
NA,NA,TRBV7-8,CASSLERDTSWNEQFF
TRBD1,few,TRBV9,CASSVTDRAGKNSQYF
TRBD1,NA,TRBV28,CASSDRQGSYNEQFF
NA,NA,TRBV27,CASSLDRGSSYNEQFF
TRBD1,NA,TRBV2,CASTWDSPSGANVLTF
NA,NA,TRBV27,CASSPDFYSYYGYTF
TRBD1,NA,TRBV19,CASSTGTGSLGYTF
NA,NA,TRBV6-1,CTSSPGQFNQPQHF
TRBD1,NA,TRBV2,CASSESPPGGWKEQYF
TRBD2,NA,TRBV5-1,CASRNSGGTSTDTQYF
NA,NA,TRBV6-1,CASSPQVNTGELFF